These 27 T cell receptor beta chains originate from one sample sequenced in a study of CD8 T cells in ankylosing spondylitis. Findings and caveats of the study: A TCR beta motif of several highly homologous variants appeared characteristic of ankylosing spondylitis blood.

Each CDR3 protein gets one entry after TCRdb re-called the 5' RACE reads with MiXCR. Of under 950,000 distinct CDR3 sequences in the sample, roughly 20% were seen once. No antigen is known for these receptors. The sample consisted of blood, either unsorted or a sorted T cell fraction (not recorded which). The source is a male donor with ankylosing spondylitis.

The V and J genes are TRBV6-1 and TRBJ2-3; perhaps D is TRBD1 or TRBD2 (5 bases each). The V gene lost 4 bases and the J gene lost 6 bases, with 11 bases spanning the gap. The germline gives CDR1 MNHNS, CDR2 SASEGT. The CDR3 totals 13 residues. The CDR3 loop reads CASSVVGEDTQYF. The CDR3 DNA is TGTGCCAGCAGTGTCGTAGGGGAGGATACGCAGTATTTT.

This clonotype was counted only a few times. This chain uses TRBV5-1 with TRBJ2-7; TRBD1 might be the D (5 bases). CDR3 length: 15 amino acids. Germline CDR1 reads SGHRS; CDR2 reads YFSETQ. V was trimmed by 6 bases and J by 2 bases, leaving 18 bases between them. The CDR3 reads CASTPWQGVTYEQYF. For the CDR3, the DNA is TGCGCCAGCACCCCTTGGCAGGGTGTTACCTACGAGCAGTACTTC. Complete variable domain (other parts from reference TRBV5-1 and TRBJ2-7): KAGVTQTPRYLIKTRGQQVTLSCSPISGHRSVSWYQQTPGQGLQFLFEYFSETQRNKGNFPGRFSGRQFSNSRSEMNVSTLELGDSALYLCASTPWQGVTYEQYFGPGTRLTVT.

This clonotype was found a few times. The J gene is TRBJ2-6, the V gene TRBV5-1, with 8 bases identical to TRBD1. CDR1 and CDR2 (germline): SGHRS, YFSETQ. V shed 7 bases, J shed 0 bases, and the junction held 12 bases outside the gene matches. This CDR3 has 18 residues. The CDR3 bases are TGCGCCAGCGGAACTACAAGGGACAGGAGCTCTGGGGCCAACGTCCTGACTTTC. Its translation: CASGTTRDRSSGANVLTF.

V and J are TRBV7-2 and TRBJ1-3; 7 positions agree with TRBD1. The V gene's germline CDR1 is SGHTA and CDR2 FQGNSA. The CDR3 consists of 17 residues. The V segment lost 5 bases and the J segment 0 bases; nucleotides outside the gene matches: 10. The CDR3 DNA sequence: TGTGCCAGCAGCGCCTACCGGGACAGTGCCTCTGGAAACACCATATATTTT. Amino acid sequence: CASSAYRDSASGNTIYF.

The chain links TRBV5-1 to TRBJ2-7; 7 nucleotides match TRBD2. V trimming: 0 bases; J trimming: 2 bases; junction bases outside the gene matches: 8. The germline gives CDR1 SGHRS, CDR2 YFSETQ. The CDR3 sequence is 16 residues long. CDR3 nucleotide sequence: TGCGCCAGCAGCTTGGTCGCGGGAGCGTTACCCTACGAGCAGTACTTC. This codes for CASSLVAGALPYEQYF.

This clonotype was seen many times. V and J are TRBV4-2 and TRBJ2-3; maybe TRBD2 (5 bases). Deletions cut 4 bases from V and 0 bases from J, with 8 bases between. CDR3 length: 14 residues. Germline values: CDR1 LGHNA, CDR2 YNFKEQ. The DNA of the CDR3 is TGTGCCAGCAGCCCTCGGACTAGCACAGATACGCAGTATTTT. Residues: CASSPRTSTDTQYF.

This clonotype was seen many times. The rearrangement uses TRBV2 and TRBJ2-2; no firm D call. The length of the CDR3 is 12 residues. CDR1 and CDR2 (germline): SNHLY, FYNNEI. Trimming took off 6 bases at V and 11 bases at J, with 13 bases between the two ends. CDR3 sequence: CASRATHVELFF. The CDR3 coding sequence is TGTGCCAGCAGGGCGACACATGTTGAGCTGTTTTTT.

This chain links TRBV3-1 with TRBJ2-1; D is possibly TRBD2 (6 bases). The V and J ends lost 5 bases and 7 bases respectively, with 18 bases between them. Germline CDR1 and CDR2: LGHDT and YNNKEL (reference sequence). CDR3 length equals 15 residues. The CDR3 sequence: CASSARGYRGNEQFF. CDR3 bases: TGTGCCAGCAGCGCCCGGGGGTATCGGGGAAATGAGCAGTTCTTC.

This clonotype showed up just a few times. V is TRBV6-1 and J is TRBJ2-7, with TRBD1 matching over 8 bases. This CDR3 has 16 residues. Looked up from germline, CDR1 is MNHNS and CDR2 is SASEGT. V was clipped by 0 bases and J by 2 bases; unmatched bases: 6. This CDR3 is CASSEAPDRGPYEQYF. The DNA for the CDR3 is TGTGCCAGCAGTGAAGCGCCAGACAGGGGTCCCTACGAGCAGTACTTC.

This clonotype showed up just once. The rearrangement uses TRBV4-1 and TRBJ1-6; no firm D call. The V and J ends lost 2 bases and 8 bases respectively, with 16 bases between them. Germline V gene data show CDR1 as MGHRA and CDR2 as YSYEKL. This CDR3 spans 16 amino acids. CDR3 in DNA: TGCGCCAGCAGCCAATCCCCCGGGGATGTTGATTCACCCCTCCACTTT. Translating it yields CASSQSPGDVDSPLHF.

The chain links TRBV3-1 to TRBJ2-1; 13 nucleotides align to TRBD2. The CDR3 sequence is 19 residues long. The V gene end was trimmed by 0 bases and the J gene end by 0 bases; junction bases not matched to a gene: 5. The V gene's germline CDR1 is LGHDT and CDR2 YNNKEL (reference sequence). This CDR3 is CASSQEGLAGTGSYNEQFF. As DNA, the CDR3 is TGTGCCAGCAGCCAAGAGGGACTAGCGGGGACCGGCTCCTACAATGAGCAGTTCTTC.

V is TRBV30 and J is TRBJ1-4; no definite D call. The germline V gene encodes CDR1 GTSNPN and CDR2 SVGIG (reference sequence). V was trimmed by 2 bases and J by 7 bases, leaving 11 bases between them. The CDR3 totals 13 residues. The CDR3 reads CAWSHTRGEKLFF. CDR3 bases: TGTGCCTGGAGTCATACGCGGGGTGAAAAACTGTTTTTT.

This clonotype was seen a few times. The CDR3 nucleotides are TGTGCCAGCAGCTTAGGTGGTGGAGCGAGGGGACAGCCCCAGCATTTT. Translation gives CASSLGGGARGQPQHF. The rearrangement uses TRBV7-2 and TRBJ1-5, with TRBD1 as a possible D gene (5 bases). Per the germline V gene, CDR1 is SGHTA and CDR2 is FQGNSA. The CDR3 extends over 16 amino acids. Trimming left V 1 base short and J 7 bases short, with 17 bases between.

The chain is built from TRBV10-3 and TRBJ2-5; 10 nucleotides align to TRBD2. V lost 10 bases and J lost 4; bases outside the gene matches: 6. The CDR3 extends over 13 amino acids. Germline V gene lookup returns CDR1 ENHRY and CDR2 SYGVKD. The CDR3 loop is CATLAGGGETQYF. Written as DNA, the CDR3 is TGTGCCACCTTAGCGGGAGGTGGAGAGACCCAGTACTTC.

This clonotype was seen many times. This rearrangement joins TRBV5-1 to TRBJ1-4; 10 nucleotides line up with TRBD1. Unmatched junction bases numbered 2, after V lost 4 bases and J lost 5 bases. Looked up from germline, CDR1 is SGHRS and CDR2 is YFSETQ. CDR3 size: 14 residues. CDR3 residues: CASSLGQGNEKLFF. CDR3 DNA: TGCGCCAGCAGCCTGGGACAGGGGAATGAAAAACTGTTTTTT. Complete variable domain (other parts from reference TRBV5-1 and TRBJ1-4): KAGVTQTPRYLIKTRGQQVTLSCSPISGHRSVSWYQQTPGQGLQFLFEYFSETQRNKGNFPGRFSGRQFSNSRSEMNVSTLELGDSALYLCASSLGQGNEKLFFGSGTQLSVL.

At least ten counts were recorded for this clonotype. The rearrangement uses TRBV5-1 and TRBJ2-2; 7 nucleotides align to TRBD1. The J segment lost 6 bases and the V segment lost 4 bases, leaving 6 bases of the junction unmatched. The CDR3 totals 14 residues. CDR1 is SGHRS and CDR2 is YFSETQ in the germline V gene. The CDR3 sequence: CASSLPTGSGELFF. CDR3 coding DNA: TGCGCCAGCAGCCTGCCGACAGGGTCCGGGGAGCTGTTTTTT.

This clonotype has a count of ten or more. The genes are TRBV15 and TRBJ2-1; 13 bases are shared with TRBD2. Germline V lookup: CDR1 LNHNV, CDR2 YYDKDF (reference sequence). V lost 2 bases to trimming and J lost 6 bases; unmatched junction nucleotides: 7. There are 17 residues in the CDR3. CDR3 region: CATSRNLLAGGINEQFF. In DNA form, the CDR3 reads TGTGCCACCAGCAGAAATTTACTAGCGGGGGGGATCAATGAGCAGTTCTTC.

This clonotype was counted a few times. The chain carries TRBV24-1 and TRBJ2-5, with a tentative D call TRBD2 (7 bases). The germline V gene encodes CDR1 KGHDR and CDR2 SFDVKD. V was shortened by 3 bases and J by 5 bases, with 15 bases between the two germline ends. This CDR3 is 15 amino acids long. The chain's CDR3 is CATSDPGGARETQYF. Written as DNA, the CDR3 is TGTGCCACCAGTGATCCTGGGGGGGCCAGGGAGACCCAGTACTTC.

This clonotype was seen a handful of times. This chain links TRBV5-1 with TRBJ2-7; possibly TRBD1 for D (6 bases). Per germline, CDR1 SGHRS and CDR2 YFSETQ. The CDR3 is made up of 16 amino acids. With 0 bases removed from V and 0 bases from J, the gap between germline ends came to 13 bases. CDR3 protein: CASSLGPGQNSYEQYF. CDR3 in DNA: TGCGCCAGCAGCTTGGGACCCGGACAGAACTCCTACGAGCAGTACTTC.

This rearrangement joins TRBV2 to TRBJ2-1; D may be TRBD1 or TRBD2 (6 bases each). V lost 5 bases, J lost 7 bases, and 15 bases lay in between. The CDR3 runs to 14 residues. Germline loops: CDR1 SNHLY, CDR2 FYNNEI. The CDR3 protein is CASSLRGRSNEQFF. The CDR3 region has the DNA TGTGCCAGCAGTCTAAGGGGGAGGAGTAATGAGCAGTTCTTC.

The table lists this clonotype with a few counts. The chain has TRBV25-1 and TRBJ2-1, with 9 bases matching TRBD2. The CDR3 totals 17 residues. The trim removed 9 bases at V and 9 bases at J, leaving 21 bases unmatched. In germline, CDR1 is MGHDK, CDR2 SYGVNS. As DNA, the CDR3 is TGTGCCAGGAAGGTCGTCGGGCCTAGCGGGATCTACGGTGAGCAGTTCTTC. Its translation: CARKVVGPSGIYGEQFF. Together with reference TRBV25-1 and TRBJ2-1, the CDR3 gives the full variable domain: EADIYQTPRYLVIGTGKKITLECSQTMGHDKMYWYQQDPGMELHLIHYSYGVNSTEKGDLSSESTVSRIRTEHFPLTLESARPSHTSQYLCARKVVGPSGIYGEQFFGPGTRLTVL.

This clonotype was found a few times. V usage is TRBV4-1 and J usage is TRBJ1-6, with D possibly matching TRBD1 (6 bases). Germline lookup yields CDR1 MGHRA and CDR2 YSYEKL. V was shortened by 3 bases and J by 5 bases, with 14 bases between the two germline ends. The CDR3 is made up of 16 amino acids. Here the CDR3 reads CASSQDPGHDNSPLHF. DNA for the CDR3: TGCGCCAGCAGCCAGGACCCGGGACACGATAATTCACCCCTCCACTTT.

This clonotype was observed a handful of times. The chain links TRBV12-3 or TRBV12-4 to TRBJ2-7; 9 bases are shared with TRBD1. The CDR3 loop spans 15 amino acids. With 5 bases clipped from V and 6 bases from J, the junction kept 11 bases outside the gene matches. Here the CDR3 DNA reads TGTGCCAGCAGTCGTTTACAGGGGGCGGCGCGCGAGCAGTACTTC. Translated: CASSRLQGAAREQYF.

Details on this clonotype: An end of the junction does not agree with germline; a read error may underlie this. The V and J genes are TRBV6-4 and TRBJ2-1; 7 nucleotides agree with TRBD2. The CDR3 loop spans 16 amino acids. From germline, CDR1 is MRHNA and CDR2 SNTAGT. In nucleotides, the CDR3 is TGTGCCGGCAGTGTCTCGGGCGGGGGAGGTGGCAATGAGCAGTTCTTC. It is translated as CAGSVSGGGGGNEQFF.

In this sample, this clonotype turned up many times. This chain connects TRBV27 to TRBJ2-5; D remains unclear. The germline V and J ends were trimmed by 4 bases and 5 bases, with 8 bases remaining between them. The length of the CDR3 is 12 residues. From germline, CDR1 is MNHEY and CDR2 SMNVEV (reference sequence). This chain's CDR3 is CASSSSSETQYF. The CDR3 nucleotides are TGTGCCAGCAGTTCATCATCGGAGACCCAGTACTTC.

The rearrangement links TRBV15 to TRBJ1-1, with no clear D. The V end was cut by 3 bases, the J end by 6 bases, with 11 bases between. Looked up from germline, CDR1 is LNHNV and CDR2 is YYDKDF (reference sequence). CDR3 length: 13 residues. The CDR3 sequence is CATSRVREPEAFF. CDR3 coding DNA: TGTGCCACCAGCAGGGTTCGAGAGCCTGAAGCTTTCTTT.

This clonotype was found a few times. The CDR3 region is CASNSNGAGGVAQYF. The CDR3 DNA reads as TGTGCCAGCAATTCCAATGGGGCAGGGGGCGTGGCGCAGTACTTC. The chain has TRBV27 and TRBJ2-7, with 8 bases fitting TRBD1. Germline loops: CDR1 MNHEY, CDR2 SMNVEV (reference sequence). The CDR3 sequence is 15 residues long. The V and J ends lost 7 bases and 9 bases, in that order; junction bases with no gene match: 17.